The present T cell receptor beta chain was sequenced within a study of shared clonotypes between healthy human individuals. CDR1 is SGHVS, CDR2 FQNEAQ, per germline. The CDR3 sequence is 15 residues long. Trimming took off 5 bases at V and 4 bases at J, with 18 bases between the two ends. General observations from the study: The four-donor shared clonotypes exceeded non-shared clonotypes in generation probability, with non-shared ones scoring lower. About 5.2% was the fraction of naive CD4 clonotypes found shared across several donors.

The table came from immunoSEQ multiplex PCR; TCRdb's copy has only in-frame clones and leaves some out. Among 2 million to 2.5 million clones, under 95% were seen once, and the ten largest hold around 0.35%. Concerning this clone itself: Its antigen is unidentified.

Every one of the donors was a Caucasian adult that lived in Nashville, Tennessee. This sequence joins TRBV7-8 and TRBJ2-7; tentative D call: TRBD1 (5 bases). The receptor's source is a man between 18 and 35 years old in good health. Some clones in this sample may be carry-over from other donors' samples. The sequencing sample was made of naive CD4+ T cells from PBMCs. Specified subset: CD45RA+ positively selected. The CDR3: CASSPSPGLRYEQYF. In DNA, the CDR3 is TGTGCCAGCAGCCCCAGCCCAGGGCTTCGGTACGAGCAGTACTTC. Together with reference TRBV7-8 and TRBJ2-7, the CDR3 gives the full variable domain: GAGVSQSPRYKVAKRGQDVALRCDPISGHVSLFWYQQALGQGPEFLTYFQNEAQLDKSGLPSDRFFAERPEGSVSTLKIQRTQQEDSAVYLCASSPSPGLRYEQYFGPGTRLTVT.